The subject of this entry is one T cell receptor (beta chain). The antigen this receptor binds is unknown. There are no base qualities to consult, and no much larger clone falls within one base. Interpreted using the paper, the time point label stands for: baseline before first vaccination. The vaccinee samples were drawn from two UK trials, COV001 and COV002, one of which was a single-blind randomized controlled phase 2/3 trial testing AZD1222 (ChAdOx1 nCoV-19) in healthy adults. For TCRbeta chain sequencing, PBMC samples from trial participants were taken at day 0 and at day 28 after the second dose. The germline V and J ends show losses of 6 bases and 6 bases respectively, and no gene match explains 10 bases of the junction. The CDR3, from cysteine to phenylalanine, totals 14 residues. CDR3 DNA only is kept here, 42 bases in frame from base 1. The germline V gene gives CDR1 as ENHRY and CDR2 as SYGVKD.

This sample is part of a study of T cell responses to AZD1222 COVID-19 vaccine (dated by TCRdb to 2020 to 2022). Context from the whole study: AZD1222 recipients given second doses at about 4 weeks or at about 12 weeks were pooled, since spike-specific TCR depth and breadth were not found to differ between the two schedules. TCR sequencing was performed for roughly 250 trial participants, of whom around 200 were given two doses of AZD1222 and approximately 26 were given two doses of MenACWY control vaccine. Trial participants were enrolled by age into subgroups of 18-55, 56-69 and 70-plus years, and around 150, 28 and 57 TCR-sequenced participants, respectively, were included in these subgroups. Findings and caveats that apply to the study as a whole: Nearly half of unique spike-specific TCRs reportedly recognized epitopes outside regions mutated in the B.1.351 and B.1.1.7 variants. Conclusions about previously exposed vaccinees were limited because only six AZD1222 recipients were SARS-CoV-2 seropositive at baseline. The 56-69-year group was small, and its depth increase did not reach significance, likely because of low power. After two AZD1222 doses, both the breadth and the depth of spike-specific TCRs were significantly higher than at day 0 and than in MenACWY recipients. Because no day 14 peak-response samples were available, repertoires were characterized only after the peak T cell response. CD4 TCRs associated with the vaccine covered the entire spike protein, and the dominant responses were in regions 160-218 and 743-854. Participants were mostly white British and included more females than males, and it was suggested by the authors that clonal diversity may have been underestimated.

The CDR3 regions of human TCRbeta chains were analyzed by immunosequencing. On the study's bioinformatics: TCRs in the repertoires were compared against a reference library of SARS-CoV-2-specific TCRs that had been generated with the MIRA antigen-specificity platform. Breadth was defined as the fraction of unique TCRs that were SARS-CoV-2-associated. Depth was defined as the fraction of total T cells that were SARS-CoV-2-associated. Each spike-specific TCR was assigned to its reactive spike region and to a CD4 or CD8 class using the MIRA data. Log10-transformed breadth and depth values were compared by one-way ANOVA with Sidak's multiple comparisons tests. Not all clones reach the TCRdb copy of this immuneACCESS table, which keeps in-frame sequences only. Checked studies attribute under half of the gap to unresolved V genes and leave the rest unexplained. V and J calls and clone size are copied from that table; D and trimming were computed from the DNA. In this sample the table shows about 140,000 clones, 80% to 95% of which occur a single time. About 2.5% of the sample goes to the ten largest clones.

The clonotype was recovered from an adult in good health. This sample comprised peripheral blood, obtained on day 0 of AZD1222 vaccination. Recombination linked TRBV10-3 to TRBJ2-7, with 8 bases matching TRBD2. The encoded CDR3 is CAIRTGTRGVEQYF. DNA sequence: TGTGCCATCAGAACCGGGACTAGAGGCGTCGAGCAGTACTTC.